This TCR beta chain was sequenced for a study of CD8+ T cells in alopecia areata. Across the whole study: Patients in the treated group were given tofacitinib by mouth, 5 to 10 mg twice a day.

Described treatment: oral pan-JAK inhibitor, 5-10 mg twice daily. Those with alopecia areata gave lesional scalp punch biopsies and peripheral blood. Germline values: CDR1 SQVTM, CDR2 ANQGSEA. The CDR3 loop spans 13 amino acids. The ends were cut back, 2 bases at V and 6 bases at J, with 12 bases in the middle. Extracted RNA was reverse transcribed, and the resulting cDNA served as sequencing template. Data came from immunoSEQ multiplex PCR; TCRdb stores just in-frame clones and leaves some out. The repertoire has over 100,000 clones, around 56% of them found once; the top ten carry roughly 0.5%. Source: CD4+ T cells sorted from blood, taken at week 4, from a patient treated with tofacitinib. The chain joins TRBV29-1 to TRBJ2-3; either TRBD1 or TRBD2 may supply D (6 bases each). The sequence came from a human donor with alopecia areata. The CDR3 sequence: CSVEPGAKDTQYF. The CDR3 DNA is TGCAGCGTTGAACCGGGGGCGAAGGATACGCAGTATTTT.